The sequence of this T cell receptor beta chain was determined in a study of cytomegalovirus exposure and HLA in healthy donors. Study at large: Approximately 190 million T cells yielded approximately 100 million unique TCR beta sequences, as an earlier analysis found.

General observations from the study: Within an earlier analysis, most TCR beta V segments proved productive either about 87% or about 30% of the time. Investigators reported 150 to 200 TCR beta chains as tied to cytomegalovirus. Some V segments, TRBV6-2 and TRBV6-3 among them, were indistinguishable and were therefore excluded.

Trimming took 6 bases from V and 0 from J, leaving 11 bases between them. The CDR3 loop spans 14 amino acids. Germline V CDR1 and CDR2: SGHRS, YFSETQ. This PCR relied on a set of 60 Vbeta primers and 13 Jbeta primers. Libraries were prepared by immunoSEQ multiplex PCR; TCRdb keeps only in-frame clonotypes and omits some of them. The top ten clones hold about 3% of a sample with some 120,000 clones, roughly four fifths of them seen once. A word on this clone: Its antigen is still unknown.

Source material: PBMCs. J is TRBJ2-3 and V is TRBV5-1; D is unresolved. The TCR originated in a man younger than 40 in good health and CMV-seronegative. The DNA for the CDR3 is TGCGCCAGCAAGAAGCGCCAAAGCACAGATACGCAGTATTTT. Translating it yields CASKKRQSTDTQYF.